Each of the 25 T cell receptor beta chains below was sequenced from the same sample in a study of human T cells and chemical hapten exposure (dated by TCRdb to the early 2020s). The intended sense of this specimen's time point label: patch test 1, 2 weeks after DPC sensitization. The sample's treatment or condition label, in plain terms: therapeutic diphenylcyclopropenone sensitization with weekly scalp DPC. Library preparation used RACE. The instrument was a NextSeq 500. Starting from the raw public reads, TCRdb applied fastp trimming at Q25, assembled clones with MiXCR and retained in-frame beta chains. Rows merge per CDR3 protein into single entries with the most common DNA and genes. This sample gives roughly 380,000 distinct CDR3 sequences in total; about 4.8% of them show up just once. Together, the top ten hold about 2.2% of the sample. Here the sequenced sample was whole blood, taken in connection with sensitization to the hapten diphenylcyclopropenone (DPC). The receptor source for this set is a woman between 50 and 59 years old with alopecia areata. Some clones in this sample may be carry-over from other donors' samples.

V usage is TRBV3-1 and J usage is TRBJ2-6; 11 bases agree with TRBD2. V gave up 5 bases and J gave up 3 bases; unmatched junction bases: 9. CDR3 length equals 18 residues. Germline V gives CDR1 LGHDT, CDR2 YNNKEL (reference sequence). CDR3 coding DNA: TGTGCCAGCAGCTCCGGGCTAGCGGGAGGATTTGGGGCCAACGTCCTGACTTTC. Translation gives CASSSGLAGGFGANVLTF. The entire variable domain, with the rest obtained from reference TRBV3-1 and TRBJ2-6, is as follows: DTAVSQTPKYLVTQMGNDKSIKCEQNLGHDTMYWYKQDSKKFLKIMFSYNNKELIINETVPNRFSPKSPDKAHLNLHINSLELGDSAVYFCASSSGLAGGFGANVLTFGAGSRLTVL.

Ten or more counts support this clonotype. The chain joins TRBV28 to TRBJ2-1; the match to TRBD2 covers 12 bases. CDR1 is MDHEN and CDR2 is SYDVKM in the germline V gene. This CDR3 is built from 14 residues. J lost 8 bases, V lost 5 bases, and 4 bases had no gene match. The CDR3 region has the DNA TGTGCCAGCAGTAGACTAGCGGGAGACGATGAGCAGTTCTTC. Its protein product is CASSRLAGDDEQFF. Full variable domain (remainder filled in from reference TRBV28 and TRBJ2-1): DVKVTQSSRYLVKRTGEKVFLECVQDMDHENMFWYRQDPGLGLRLIYFSYDVKMKEKGDIPEGYSVSREKKERFSLILESASTNQTSMYLCASSRLAGDDEQFFGPGTRLTVL.

The sample holds a few counts of this clonotype. The chain combines TRBV7-8 with TRBJ2-3; D gene unclear. CDR3 length: 16 residues. V shed 5 bases and J shed 5 bases, with 20 bases lying between them. The germline V gene has CDR1 SGHVS and CDR2 FQNEAQ. The CDR3 region is CASSPRVLLSGDTQYF. The CDR3 nucleotides read TGTGCCAGCAGCCCCCGGGTTCTATTGTCCGGAGATACGCAGTATTTT.

This clonotype occurred many times. The chain combines TRBV7-6 with TRBJ2-7; D tentatively reads TRBD1 or TRBD2 (5 bases each). The germline V gene has CDR1 SGHVS and CDR2 FNYEAQ. CDR3 length: 17 amino acids. Trimming left V 4 bases short and J 3 bases short, with 22 bases between. The CDR3 DNA is TGTGCCAGCAGCTCACCCCCTCAAATCGGGGCTGGCTACGAGCAGTACTTC. Protein: CASSSPPQIGAGYEQYF.

The V gene is TRBV6-6, the J gene TRBJ2-7, with D possibly being TRBD1 (6 bases). The ends were cut back, 0 bases at V and 0 bases at J, with 15 bases in the middle. The CDR3 spans 17 residues. Germline V CDR1 and CDR2: MNHNY, SVGAGI (reference sequence). Here the CDR3 reads CASSYSDFRDISYEQYF. Here the CDR3 DNA reads TGTGCCAGCAGTTACTCGGACTTCCGGGACATCTCCTACGAGCAGTACTTC.

The chain employs TRBV30 and TRBJ1-2, with 8 bases lining up with TRBD1. Germline-derived CDR1 and CDR2 are GTSNPN and SVGIG (reference sequence). The J segment lost 5 bases and the V segment lost 4 bases, leaving 9 bases of the junction unmatched. The length of the CDR3 is 14 residues. DNA of the CDR3: TGTGCCTGGACAAGGGGACAGGAGTCTTATGGCTACACCTTC. It encodes CAWTRGQESYGYTF.

This clonotype showed up just a few times. V is TRBV20-1 and J is TRBJ2-6; D call uncertain. The CDR3 has 13 amino acids. V was trimmed by 5 bases and J by 3 bases, leaving 8 bases between them. Germline loops: CDR1 DFQATT, CDR2 SNEGSKA (reference sequence). The CDR3 region is CSAYSIGANVLTF. The CDR3 DNA is TGCAGTGCTTATTCTATTGGGGCCAACGTCCTGACTTTC.

The sample holds many counts of this clonotype. This rearrangement joins TRBV7-9 to TRBJ2-3; D is unclear. V dropped 3 bases and J dropped 4 bases, with 11 bases sitting between them. CDR3 length: 14 residues. Germline CDR1 and CDR2: SEHNR and FQNEAQ (reference sequence). CDR3 coding DNA: TGTGCCAGCAGCTTGGTGGGCCGCCCAGATACGCAGTATTTT. Its translation is CASSLVGRPDTQYF.

This clonotype was detected ten times or more. The genes are TRBV13 and TRBJ1-1; D gene unclear. Germline V gene lookup returns CDR1 PRHDT and CDR2 FYEKMQ (reference sequence). V dropped 0 bases and J dropped 7 bases, with 12 bases sitting between them. The CDR3 has 14 amino acids. DNA for the CDR3: TGTGCCAGCAGCTTAGGGGCCGGGGATAGTGAAGCTTTCTTT. Encoded protein: CASSLGAGDSEAFF.

The table lists this clonotype with many counts. The chain recombines TRBV15 with TRBJ2-3, with TRBD2 matching over 8 bases. With V trimmed by 5 bases and J by 4 bases, 11 bases remained unmatched. This CDR3 is 16 amino acids long. In germline, CDR1 is LNHNV, CDR2 YYDKDF (reference sequence). The DNA of the CDR3 is TGTGCCACCAGCCCCCACGGGGGGGCCGGGGCAGATACGCAGTATTTT. This translates into CATSPHGGAGADTQYF.

Note on this clonotype: Being one base from a much bigger clone, this may be a read error. The chain has TRBV11-2 and TRBJ1-4; the D gene is possibly TRBD1 (5 bases). Germline V gives CDR1 SGHAT, CDR2 FQNNGV. The CDR3 spans 14 residues. CDR3 nucleotide sequence: TGTGTCAGCAGCTCCCCAGGGCAGGGTGAAAAACTGTTTTTT. Translated, it gives CVSSSPGQGEKLFF.

In this sample, this clonotype turned up many times. The chain employs TRBV20-1 and TRBJ1-5; D is unresolved. The V and J ends lost 6 bases and 1 base respectively, with 16 bases between them. The CDR3 is made up of 15 amino acids. The germline V gene has CDR1 DFQATT and CDR2 SNEGSKA (reference sequence). The CDR3 loop is CSAQDGRYSNQPQHF. DNA of the CDR3: TGCAGTGCACAAGATGGACGATACAGCAATCAGCCCCAGCATTTT.

The rearrangement links TRBV27 to TRBJ2-3; the match to TRBD1 covers 9 bases. Germline CDR1 MNHEY, CDR2 SMNVEV (reference sequence). V lost 5 bases, J lost 3 bases, and 9 bases stayed unmatched. The CDR3 has 16 amino acids. The CDR3 protein is CASSLTGTGRTDTQYF. The DNA for the CDR3 is TGTGCCAGCAGTCTAACAGGGACAGGGAGGACAGATACGCAGTATTTT.

This chain joins TRBV12-3 or TRBV12-4 and TRBJ1-2; 11 nucleotides line up with TRBD1. J lost 3 bases, V lost 6 bases, and 12 bases had no gene match. This CDR3 is built from 17 residues. CDR3 sequence: CASRNVPGTGGDYGYTF. The CDR3 nucleotides are TGTGCCAGCAGAAATGTACCCGGGACAGGGGGGGACTATGGCTACACCTTC.

In its sample, this clonotype was seen many times. The chain is built from TRBV12-3 or TRBV12-4 and TRBJ2-5, with D possibly TRBD2 on 5 matching bases. CDR3 length: 13 amino acids. V was trimmed by 3 bases and J by 2 bases, leaving 7 bases between them. The CDR3 DNA sequence: TGTGCCAGCAGTTTCCCGGGGCAAGAGACCCAGTACTTC. Its translation: CASSFPGQETQYF.

This clonotype was recorded many times. V is TRBV11-2 and J is TRBJ2-7; D remains ambiguous. Germline CDR1 SGHAT, CDR2 FQNNGV. The CDR3 extends over 14 amino acids. With 4 bases removed from V and 6 bases from J, the gap between germline ends came to 16 bases. The CDR3 DNA follows: TGTGCCAGCAGCTCGCCGCGCACATGGGGCGAGCAGTACTTC. Residues: CASSSPRTWGEQYF. The full variable domain, its missing parts supplied by reference TRBV11-2 and TRBJ2-7, is EAGVAQSPRYKIIEKRQSVAFWCNPISGHATLYWYQQILGQGPKLLIQFQNNGVVDDSQLPKDRFSAERLKGVDSTLKIQPAKLEDSAVYLCASSSPRTWGEQYFGPGTRLTVT.

The chain carries TRBV15 and TRBJ2-7; possibly TRBD2 for D (5 bases). CDR1 and CDR2 (germline): LNHNV, YYDKDF (reference sequence). V gave up 5 bases and J gave up 2 bases, with 13 bases separating them. CDR3 length: 14 residues. The CDR3 region is CATSLEGGTYEQYF. In DNA form, the CDR3 reads TGTGCCACCAGCCTCGAGGGTGGGACCTACGAGCAGTACTTC.

This clonotype occurred many times. This rearrangement joins TRBV5-6 to TRBJ2-7; maybe TRBD2 (6 bases). V was trimmed by 2 bases and J by 5 bases, leaving 17 bases between them. The CDR3 loop spans 15 amino acids. Germline CDR1 is SGHDT and CDR2 is YYEEEE. The CDR3 protein is CASSLIGTPVHEQYF. Here the CDR3 DNA reads TGTGCCAGCAGCTTAATCGGGACTCCCGTCCACGAGCAGTACTTC.

This clonotype was seen only once. The V gene is TRBV7-9, the J gene TRBJ1-1; no definite D call. This CDR3 is 13 amino acids long. V dropped 5 bases and J dropped 2 bases, with 9 bases sitting between them. Germline V lookup: CDR1 SEHNR, CDR2 FQNEAQ (reference sequence). This CDR3 is CASSARSNTEAFF. In DNA, the CDR3 is TGTGCCAGCAGCGCCAGAAGTAACACTGAAGCTTTCTTT.

In this sample, this clonotype turned up many times. The chain employs TRBV4-1 and TRBJ2-3; no clear D. V dropped 3 bases and J dropped 0 bases, with 13 bases sitting between them. From germline, CDR1 is MGHRA and CDR2 YSYEKL. The CDR3 spans 16 residues. The CDR3 coding sequence is TGCGCCAGCAGCCATGTTAATTTGATTAGCACAGATACGCAGTATTTT. It is translated as CASSHVNLISTDTQYF.

This chain connects TRBV7-9 to TRBJ2-3; D not resolved. Between the trimmed V and J ends, which lost 1 base and 3 bases, there was a span of 5 bases. Germline CDR1 SEHNR, CDR2 FQNEAQ (reference sequence). The CDR3 spans 13 residues. The CDR3 is CASSLDLTDTQYF. Here the CDR3 DNA reads TGTGCCAGCAGCTTAGACTTAACAGATACGCAGTATTTT. Full variable domain (rest looked up from reference TRBV7-9 and TRBJ2-3): DTGVSQNPRHKITKRGQNVTFRCDPISEHNRLYWYRQTLGQGPEFLTYFQNEAQLEKSRLLSDRFSAERPKGSFSTLEIQRTEQGDSAMYLCASSLDLTDTQYFGPGTRLTVL.

This clonotype was found a few times. The chain links TRBV28 to TRBJ2-1, with 7 bases that match TRBD2. Per germline, CDR1 MDHEN and CDR2 SYDVKM. CDR3 length: 17 residues. J gave up 1 base and V 7 bases, and 13 bases lay outside the gene matches. Here the CDR3 reads CASTPNPLAESYNEQFF. CDR3 DNA sequence: TGTGCCAGCACCCCGAATCCGCTAGCGGAATCCTACAATGAGCAGTTCTTC.

The chain joins TRBV29-1 to TRBJ2-7; the D gene is possibly TRBD1 (5 bases). V shed 4 bases and J shed 4 bases, with 11 bases lying between them. Germline lookup yields CDR1 SQVTM and CDR2 ANQGSEA. The CDR3 is 12 residues long. This CDR3 is CSVGTRVYEQYF. The DNA of the CDR3 is TGCAGCGTTGGGACCAGGGTGTACGAGCAGTACTTC.

This clonotype was counted many times. The chain has TRBV20-1 and TRBJ2-7; 8 bases align to TRBD1. Germline assignment: CDR1 DFQATT and CDR2 SNEGSKA (reference sequence). Trimming at V came to 6 bases and at J to 2 bases, leaving 6 bases not matched to a gene. CDR3 size: 13 residues. The CDR3, as DNA: TGCAGTGCCCCCGGGACAGGAACCTACGAGCAGTACTTC. Translation gives CSAPGTGTYEQYF.

This clonotype was picked up a small number of times. CDR3 loop: CASSPPIGDQPQHF. CDR3 nucleotides: TGTGCCAGCAGTCCCCCGATTGGAGATCAGCCCCAGCATTTT. This sequence joins TRBV12-3 or TRBV12-4 and TRBJ1-5; D uncertain. V lost 5 bases and J 5 bases, leaving 13 bases between the germline ends. CDR3 length equals 14 residues.